Each of the 9 T cell receptor beta chains below was sequenced from the same sample in a study. TCRdb ran MiXCR on the 5' RACE reads and lists one entry per CDR3 protein. Here the sample spans approximately 31,000 distinct CDR3 sequences, under 30% being singletons. The material sequenced was naive CD4+ T cells sorted from a lymph node. Indicated subset: naive CD4+ T cells, CD4+CD45RA+CD25-. These TCRs come from a female donor with breast cancer.

For the CDR3, the DNA is TGTGCCAGCATCTTTGGGGGAAACCCCTACGAGCAGTACTTC. Translated, it gives CASIFGGNPYEQYF. V and J are TRBV2 and TRBJ2-7; D tentatively reads TRBD1 or TRBD2 (5 bases each). The CDR3 length is 14 residues. With 7 bases removed from V and 2 bases from J, the gap between germline ends came to 15 bases. Germline V lookup: CDR1 SNHLY, CDR2 FYNNEI.

This clonotype was picked up many times. The chain combines TRBV5-1 with TRBJ2-1, with TRBD2 matching 11 bases. The CDR3 spans 14 residues. V was clipped by 6 bases and J by 7 bases; unmatched bases: 6. Germline V CDR1 and CDR2: SGHRS, YFSETQ. In DNA form, the CDR3 reads TGCGCCAGCACCATAGCGGGAGGGTTAAATGAGCAGTTCTTC. As protein: CASTIAGGLNEQFF.

This sequence joins TRBV5-1 and TRBJ2-1, with 12 bases fitting TRBD2. J was trimmed by 3 bases and V by 5 bases; bases with no gene match: 6. Germline CDR1 and CDR2: SGHRS and YFSETQ. The CDR3 is 16 residues long. CDR3 residues: CASRTTGLAGYNEQFF. The CDR3 coding sequence is TGCGCCAGCAGGACTACGGGACTAGCGGGCTACAATGAGCAGTTCTTC.

V gene TRBV9 combines with J gene TRBJ2-1, with TRBD2 identical over 8 bases. Germline V gene data show CDR1 as SGDLS and CDR2 as YYNGEE. Germline trimming cut 0 bases from V and 3 bases from J; bases unmatched to any gene: 2. The CDR3 covers 15 residues. This CDR3 is CASSVGLANYNEQFF. CDR3 DNA: TGTGCCAGCAGCGTAGGACTAGCGAACTACAATGAGCAGTTCTTC.

This clonotype was found a few times. The V and J genes are TRBV7-9 and TRBJ2-3; 9 bases agree with TRBD1. The CDR3 covers 14 residues. Per germline, CDR1 SEHNR and CDR2 FQNEAQ (reference sequence). V trimming: 5 bases; J trimming: 2 bases; junction bases outside the gene matches: 2. The CDR3 reads CASSGTGYTDTQYF. As DNA, the CDR3 is TGTGCCAGCAGCGGGACAGGGTACACAGATACGCAGTATTTT.

V and J are TRBV5-1 and TRBJ2-7, with D possibly matching TRBD2 (7 bases). V lost 7 bases and J lost 3, with 17 bases in between. CDR1 is SGHRS and CDR2 is YFSETQ in the germline V gene. The CDR3 sequence is 14 residues long. CDR3 sequence reads: CASGEAGAFYEQYF. As DNA, the CDR3 is TGCGCCAGCGGGGAGGCGGGGGCCTTCTACGAGCAGTACTTC.

Comment on this clonotype: One base away lies a much larger clone, so this may be a sequencing read error. V is TRBV5-1 and J is TRBJ1-3, with TRBD1 matching over 7 bases. Germline V gene lookup returns CDR1 SGHRS and CDR2 YFSETQ. This CDR3 has 16 residues. The CDR3 nucleotides are TGCGCCAGCGGCTTTGGGACAGCCGCCTCTGGAAACACCATATATTTT. It specifies CASGFGTAASGNTIYF.

This rearrangement joins TRBV13 to TRBJ2-3; the D call may be TRBD1 or TRBD2 (5 bases each). CDR1 PRHDT and CDR2 FYEKMQ come from the germline V gene (reference sequence). The CDR3 runs to 13 residues. Trimming shortened V by 1 base and J by 8 bases, and 10 bases separated the two germline ends. The CDR3 DNA reads TGTGCCAGCAGCTTAGTGGGGGTTCGTACGCAGTATTTT. Translation gives CASSLVGVRTQYF.

This clonotype was found many times. This chain joins TRBV5-8 and TRBJ1-5, with TRBD1 as a possible D gene (6 bases). The V gene lost 4 bases and the J gene lost 11 bases, with 19 bases spanning the gap. The CDR3 covers 14 residues. CDR1 SGHTS and CDR2 YDEGEE come from the germline V gene. The CDR3, as DNA: TGTGCCAGCAGCCCACGACAGGCCCCACCGGCCCAGCATTTT. Translated: CASSPRQAPPAQHF. Drawing the rest from reference TRBV5-8 and TRBJ1-5, the complete variable domain is EAGVTQSPTHLIKTRGQQATLRCSPISGHTSVYWYQQALGLGLQFLLWYDEGEERNRGNFPPRFSGRQFPNYSSELNVNALELEDSALYLCASSPRQAPPAQHFGDGTRLSIL.